This T cell receptor (beta chain) was obtained from a study of blood T cell repertoires in COVID-19. About the study: From T cells, B-cell-depleted T cells, or PBMCs came the material, which was cDNA or gDNA.

Per the original methods: It was from reference gene primer amplification that nucleated cell counts were estimated. Sequencing was performed with immunoSEQ multiplex PCR; in TCRdb, only in-frame clones are kept and a portion is missing. V, J and clone size reflect that table, while D and trimming were determined from the DNA. Of roughly 410,000 clones detected, approximately 87% appear once; the ten largest clones hold about 2.3%. Seattle-derived patients entered the study during active infection and were followed longitudinally. Sequencing was done on a sample of peripheral blood. This receptor was taken from a woman aged 60-75 years with COVID-19, enrolled during active disease.

The CDR3 coding sequence is TGTGCCAGCAGCGTAGTTTTGGGACTCCCTAGATATAGCAATCAGCCCCAGCATTTT. It yields the protein CASSVVLGLPRYSNQPQHF. The chain has TRBV9 and TRBJ1-5; a possible D gene is TRBD1 (5 bases). Deletions cut 0 bases from V and 0 bases from J, with 19 bases between. CDR1 and CDR2 (germline): SGDLS, YYNGEE. This CDR3 has 19 residues.